This record concerns one T cell receptor beta chain sequence. Its specificity is not known. Treatment noted: oral pan-JAK inhibitor, 5-10 mg twice daily. Sequencing templates came from extracted RNA that was reverse transcribed into cDNA. The method was immunoSEQ multiplex PCR; TCRdb's version includes in-frame clones alone and lacks a portion of them. The sample includes over 100,000 clones, around 50% of them seen just once. This sample stems from a study of CD8+ T cells in alopecia areata. The CDR3 is made up of 16 amino acids. Germline V CDR1 and CDR2: MNHEY, SMNVEV (reference sequence). The V end lost 0 bases, the J end lost 5 bases, and 17 bases lay between the germline ends. Study-wide results and caveats: Clarity of TCR sharing across patients fell short of that in mice, possibly HLA-related.

The chain combines TRBV27 with TRBJ2-7; D is possibly TRBD1 or TRBD2 (5 bases each). Sequencing used CD8+ T cells sorted from blood, obtained at week 24, from a patient treated with tofacitinib. This TCR derives from a human donor with alopecia areata. The CDR3 DNA is TGTGCCAGCAGTTTATCACCGGGGACGGTTAGGAACGAGCAGTACTTC. The encoded protein is CASSLSPGTVRNEQYF.